The rows below give T cell receptor beta chains drawn from one sample of a study of OX40 agonist ivuxolimab in advanced cancers. Sequencing used immunoSEQ multiplex PCR; TCRdb keeps in-frame clones, though not all of them. The top ten clones hold approximately 3.6% of a sample with about 41,000 clones, approximately 89% of them seen once. The input for sequencing was CD4+ or CD8+ T cells sorted from blood, taken in a trial of the OX40 agonist ivuxolimab. The source of these receptors is an adult with an advanced solid tumor such as melanoma, head and neck, liver or kidney cancer. Both conserved end residues are part of each CDR3. The order of the fields is V gene, CDR3 protein.

>TRBV10-3
CAISSSGRATAGELFF
>TRBV27
CASSHSGTLGYNEQFF
>TRBV7-9
CASSLASGNTIYF
>TRBV7-9
CASRSAAGNYEQYF
>TRBV11-1
CASSLITHEQYF
>TRBV5-1
CASSLEGNTIYF
>TRBV28
CASRTPTGGIKNIQYF
>TRBV6-6
CASSYSQGAQYEQYF
>TRBV28
CASSSHRQVGTSGPDTQYF
>TRBV6-5
CASSYLQGNYGYTF
>TRBV18
CASSSSTSQPQHF
>TRBV29-1
CSVAGHGGKRRGENTF
>TRBV7-9
CASSSWPRSGSFQFF
>TRBV18
CASSRLNNEQFF
>TRBV6-5
CASSYSVAVNQPQHF
>TRBV6-5
CASNSGGLPTYEQYF
>TRBV5-4
CASSPPKDEQYF
>TRBV5-1
CASSPGLDVYEQYF
>TRBV7-2
CASSPLRNQPQHF
>TRBV28
CASGTGPYEQYF
>TRBV19
CASRYTNTEAFF
>TRBV6-5
CASSRLAGADEQYF
>TRBV7-9
CASSDRLRTSYNEQFF
>TRBV18
CASSPPVETQYF
>TRBV18
CASSHASGSSYEQYF
>TRBV10-3
CAIGVGHEQYF
>TRBV4-1
CASSRPGQGSEQYF
>TRBV19
CASSIDGSWTEAFF